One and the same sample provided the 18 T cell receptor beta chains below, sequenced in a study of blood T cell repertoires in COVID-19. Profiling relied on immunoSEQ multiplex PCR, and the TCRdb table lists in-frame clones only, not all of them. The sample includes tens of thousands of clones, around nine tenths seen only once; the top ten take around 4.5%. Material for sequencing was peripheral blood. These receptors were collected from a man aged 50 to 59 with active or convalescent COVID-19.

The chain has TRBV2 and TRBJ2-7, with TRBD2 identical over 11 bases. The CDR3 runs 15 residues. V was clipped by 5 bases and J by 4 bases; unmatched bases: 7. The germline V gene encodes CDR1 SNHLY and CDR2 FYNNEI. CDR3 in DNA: TGTGCCAGCAGTCCTAGGACTAGCGGGCCTTACGAGCAGTACGTC. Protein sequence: CASSPRTSGPYEQYV.

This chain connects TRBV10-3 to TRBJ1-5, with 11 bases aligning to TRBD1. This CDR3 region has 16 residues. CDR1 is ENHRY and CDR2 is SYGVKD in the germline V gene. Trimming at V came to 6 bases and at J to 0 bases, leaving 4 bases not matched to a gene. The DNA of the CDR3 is TGTGCCATCAGCTCGGACAGGGGGCTTAGCAATCAGCCCCAGCATTTT. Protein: CAISSDRGLSNQPQHF.

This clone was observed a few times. The CDR3 sequence: CSASMEGMDYGYTF. The CDR3 DNA reads TGCAGTGCTAGTATGGAGGGTATGGACTATGGCTACACCTTC. This chain connects TRBV20-1 to TRBJ1-2; D uncertain. CDR1 is DFQATT, CDR2 SNEGSKA, per germline (reference sequence). V was shortened by 3 bases and J by 3 bases, with 14 bases between the two germline ends. This CDR3 contains 14 residues.

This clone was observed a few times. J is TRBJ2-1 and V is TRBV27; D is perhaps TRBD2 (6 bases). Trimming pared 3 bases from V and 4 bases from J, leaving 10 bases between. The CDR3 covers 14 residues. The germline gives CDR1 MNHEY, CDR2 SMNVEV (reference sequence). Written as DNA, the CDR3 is TGTGCCAGCAGTTTCGGGGGACCTTACAATGAGCAGTTCTTC. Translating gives CASSFGGPYNEQFF.

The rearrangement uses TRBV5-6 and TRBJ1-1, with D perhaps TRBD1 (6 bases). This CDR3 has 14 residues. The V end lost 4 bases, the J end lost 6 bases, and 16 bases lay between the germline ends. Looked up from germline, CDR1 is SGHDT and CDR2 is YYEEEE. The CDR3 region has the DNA TGTGCCAGCAGCCCCCCCCTCAGGGGCTCTGAAGCTTTCTTT. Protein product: CASSPPLRGSEAFF.

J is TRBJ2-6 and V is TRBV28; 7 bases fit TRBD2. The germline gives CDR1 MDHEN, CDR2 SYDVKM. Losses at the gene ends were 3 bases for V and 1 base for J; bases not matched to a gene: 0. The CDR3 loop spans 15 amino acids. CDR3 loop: CASSLGGSGANVLTF. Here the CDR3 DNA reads TGTGCCAGCAGTTTGGGGGGGTCTGGGGCCAACGTCCTGACTTTC.

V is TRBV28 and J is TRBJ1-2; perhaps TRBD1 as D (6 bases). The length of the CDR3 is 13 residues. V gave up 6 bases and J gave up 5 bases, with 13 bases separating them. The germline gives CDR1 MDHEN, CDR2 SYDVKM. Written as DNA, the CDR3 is TGTGCCAGCAGGCTCGACAGGATTTATGGCTACACCTTC. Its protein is CASRLDRIYGYTF.

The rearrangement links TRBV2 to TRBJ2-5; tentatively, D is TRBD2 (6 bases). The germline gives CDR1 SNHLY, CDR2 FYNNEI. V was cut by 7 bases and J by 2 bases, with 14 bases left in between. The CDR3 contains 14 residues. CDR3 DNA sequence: TGTGCCAGCAAATCGCGGGGTCTACAAGAGACCCAGTACTTC. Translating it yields CASKSRGLQETQYF.

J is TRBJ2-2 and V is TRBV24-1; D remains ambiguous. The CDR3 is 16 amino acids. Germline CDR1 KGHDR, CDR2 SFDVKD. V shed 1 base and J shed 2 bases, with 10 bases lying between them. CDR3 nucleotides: TGTGCCACCAGTGATTTAGGCGCGGCAAACACCGGGGAGCTGTTTTTT. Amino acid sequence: CATSDLGAANTGELFF.

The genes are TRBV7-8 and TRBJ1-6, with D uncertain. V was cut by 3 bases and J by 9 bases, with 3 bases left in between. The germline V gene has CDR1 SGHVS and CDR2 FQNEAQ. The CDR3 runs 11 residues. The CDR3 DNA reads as TGTGCCAGCAGCTTGAGTTCACCCCTCCACTTT. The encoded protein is CASSLSSPLHF. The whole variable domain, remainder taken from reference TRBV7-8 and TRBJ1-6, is GAGVSQSPRYKVAKRGQDVALRCDPISGHVSLFWYQQALGQGPEFLTYFQNEAQLDKSGLPSDRFFAERPEGSVSTLKIQRTQQEDSAVYLCASSLSSPLHFGNGTRLTVT.

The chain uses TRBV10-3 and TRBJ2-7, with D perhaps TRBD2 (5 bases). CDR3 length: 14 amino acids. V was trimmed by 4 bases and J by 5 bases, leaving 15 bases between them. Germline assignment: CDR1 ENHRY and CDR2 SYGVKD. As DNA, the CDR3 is TGTGCCATCAGTGGCTACGGGCAGGAGGACGAGCAGTACTTC. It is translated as CAISGYGQEDEQYF.

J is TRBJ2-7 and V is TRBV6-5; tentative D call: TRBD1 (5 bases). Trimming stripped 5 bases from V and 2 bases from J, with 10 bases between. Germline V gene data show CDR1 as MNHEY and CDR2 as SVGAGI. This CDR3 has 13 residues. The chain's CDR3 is CASSPTDTYEQYV. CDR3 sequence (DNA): TGTGCCAGCAGTCCGACGGACACCTACGAGCAGTACGTC.

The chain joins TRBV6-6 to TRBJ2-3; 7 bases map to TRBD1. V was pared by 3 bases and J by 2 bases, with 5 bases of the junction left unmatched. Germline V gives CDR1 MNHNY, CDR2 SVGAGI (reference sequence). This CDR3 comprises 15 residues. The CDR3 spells CASSYRGQDTDTQYF. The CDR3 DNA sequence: TGTGCCAGCAGTTATAGAGGACAGGACACAGATACGCAGTATTTT.

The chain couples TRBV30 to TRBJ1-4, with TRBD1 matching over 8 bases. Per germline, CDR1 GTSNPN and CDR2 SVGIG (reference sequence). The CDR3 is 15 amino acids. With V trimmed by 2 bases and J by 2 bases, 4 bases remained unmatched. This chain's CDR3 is CAWSKRQGTNEKLFF. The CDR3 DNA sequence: TGTGCCTGGAGTAAGAGACAGGGGACTAATGAAAAACTGTTTTTT.

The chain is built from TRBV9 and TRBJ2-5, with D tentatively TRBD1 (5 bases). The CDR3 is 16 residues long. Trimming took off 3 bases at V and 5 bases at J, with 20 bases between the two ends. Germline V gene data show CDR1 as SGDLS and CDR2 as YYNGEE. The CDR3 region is CASSATGGAGMETQYF. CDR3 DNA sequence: TGTGCCAGCAGCGCCACTGGTGGGGCAGGGATGGAGACCCAGTACTTC.

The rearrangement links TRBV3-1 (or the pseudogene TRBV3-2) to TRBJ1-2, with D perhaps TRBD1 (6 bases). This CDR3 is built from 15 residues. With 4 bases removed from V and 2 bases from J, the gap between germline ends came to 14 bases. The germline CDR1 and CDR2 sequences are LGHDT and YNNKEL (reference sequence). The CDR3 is CASSPNSQGNYGYTF. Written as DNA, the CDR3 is TGTGCCAGCAGCCCAAATTCACAGGGAAACTATGGCTACACCTTC.

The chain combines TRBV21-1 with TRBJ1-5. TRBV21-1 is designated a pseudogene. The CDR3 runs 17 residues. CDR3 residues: CASSGGYTEKGNQPQHF. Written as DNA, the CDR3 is TGTGCCAGCAGCGGGGGGTACACGGAGAAGGGCAATCAGCCCCAGCATTTT.

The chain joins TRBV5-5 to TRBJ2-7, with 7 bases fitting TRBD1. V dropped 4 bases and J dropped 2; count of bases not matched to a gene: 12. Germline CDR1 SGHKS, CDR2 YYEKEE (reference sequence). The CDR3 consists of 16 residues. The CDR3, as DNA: TGTGCCAGCAGCGCCGGCAGCGGCAGGGGGACCTACGAGCAGTACTTC. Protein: CASSAGSGRGTYEQYF.